This record covers a single T cell receptor (beta chain). Its specificity is unknown. These data belong to a study of shared clonotypes between healthy human individuals. The trim removed 0 bases at V and 7 bases at J, leaving 11 bases unmatched. Germline V gives CDR1 SGHRS, CDR2 YFSETQ. This CDR3 region has 16 residues. Cells designated naive CD8 were CD45RO-negative and were positively selected for CCR7, with terminally differentiated effector memory CD45RA+ cells excluded. The study drew all its donors from Caucasian adults living in Nashville, Tennessee. Deep-level settings were used for running the assay. Measured with immunoSEQ multiplex PCR; TCRdb has only the in-frame clones, and not every one. The sample shows about 2.2 million clones, 85% to 95% of them seen only once. Study-level results: It was the few donors that limited the genetic and exposure-history diversity represented. Clonotypes shared by all four donors outscored non-shared clonotypes in generation probability.

This sequence was found in a man between 18 and 29 years old in good health. Some clones in this sample may be carry-over from other donors' samples. The chain is built from TRBV5-1 and TRBJ2-7, with 9 bases fitting TRBD2. Specimen: naive CD8+ T cells from PBMCs. The CDR3 protein is CASSLAHIAGEQEQYF. For the CDR3, the DNA is TGCGCCAGCAGCTTGGCCCATATAGCGGGAGAGCAAGAGCAGTACTTC. The full variable domain, in which reference TRBV5-1 and TRBJ2-7 provide the parts outside the CDR3, is KAGVTQTPRYLIKTRGQQVTLSCSPISGHRSVSWYQQTPGQGLQFLFEYFSETQRNKGNFPGRFSGRQFSNSRSEMNVSTLELGDSALYLCASSLAHIAGEQEQYFGPGTRLTVT.